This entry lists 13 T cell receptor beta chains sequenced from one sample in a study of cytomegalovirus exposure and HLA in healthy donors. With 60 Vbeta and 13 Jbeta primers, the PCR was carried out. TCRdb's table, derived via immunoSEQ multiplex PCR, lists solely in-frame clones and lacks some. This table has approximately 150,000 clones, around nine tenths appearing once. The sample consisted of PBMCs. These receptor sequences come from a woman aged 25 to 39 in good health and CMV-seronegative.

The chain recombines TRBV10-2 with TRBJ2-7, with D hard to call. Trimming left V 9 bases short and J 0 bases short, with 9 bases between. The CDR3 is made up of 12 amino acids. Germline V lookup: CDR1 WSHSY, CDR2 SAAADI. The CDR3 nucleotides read TGCGCCAGTGGTGGCGGCTCCTACGAGCAGTACTTC. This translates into CASGGGSYEQYF.

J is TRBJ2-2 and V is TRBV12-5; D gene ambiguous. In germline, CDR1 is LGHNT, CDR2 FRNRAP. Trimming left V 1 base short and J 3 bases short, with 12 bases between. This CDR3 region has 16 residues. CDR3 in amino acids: CASGLGLLGDTGELFF. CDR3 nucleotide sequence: TGTGCTAGTGGTTTGGGGCTCCTTGGAGACACCGGGGAGCTGTTTTTT.

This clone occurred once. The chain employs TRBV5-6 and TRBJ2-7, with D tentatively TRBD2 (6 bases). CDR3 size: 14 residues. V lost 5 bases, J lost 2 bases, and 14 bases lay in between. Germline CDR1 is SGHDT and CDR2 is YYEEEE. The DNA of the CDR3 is TGTGCCAGCAGTTCTCCGGGACTCCCCTACGAGCAGTACTTC. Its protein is CASSSPGLPYEQYF.

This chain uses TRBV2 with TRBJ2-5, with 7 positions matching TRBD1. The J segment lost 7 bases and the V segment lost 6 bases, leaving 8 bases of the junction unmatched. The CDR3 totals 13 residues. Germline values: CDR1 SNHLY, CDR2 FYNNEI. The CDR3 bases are TGTGCCAGCAGCACTAGGGGGCTGGGGACCCAGTACTTC. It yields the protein CASSTRGLGTQYF. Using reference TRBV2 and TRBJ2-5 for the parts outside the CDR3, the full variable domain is EPEVTQTPSHQVTQMGQEVILRCVPISNHLYFYWYRQILGQKVEFLVSFYNNEISEKSEIFDDQFSVERPDGSNFTLKIRSTKLEDSAMYFCASSTRGLGTQYFGPGTRLLVL.

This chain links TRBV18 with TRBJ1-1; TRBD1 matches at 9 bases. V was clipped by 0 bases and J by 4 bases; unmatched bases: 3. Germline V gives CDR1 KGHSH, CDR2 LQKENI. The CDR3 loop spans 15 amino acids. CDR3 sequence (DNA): TGTGCCAGCTCACCACCGGGACAGGGAGCCACTGAAGCTTTCTTT. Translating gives CASSPPGQGATEAFF. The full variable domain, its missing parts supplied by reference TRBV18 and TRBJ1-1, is NAGVMQNPRHLVRRRGQEARLRCSPMKGHSHVYWYRQLPEEGLKFMVYLQKENIIDESGMPKERFSAEFPKEGPSILRIQQVVRGDSAAYFCASSPPGQGATEAFFGQGTRLTVV.

Written as DNA, the CDR3 is TGCGCCAGCAGCCACGGAGTCGAGCAGTACTTC. It encodes CASSHGVEQYF. This chain connects TRBV5-1 to TRBJ2-5; D unresolved. The J call could be wrong; TRBJ2-7 is a better fit for the DNA end. Germline assignment: CDR1 SGHRS and CDR2 YFSETQ. The CDR3 runs to 11 residues.

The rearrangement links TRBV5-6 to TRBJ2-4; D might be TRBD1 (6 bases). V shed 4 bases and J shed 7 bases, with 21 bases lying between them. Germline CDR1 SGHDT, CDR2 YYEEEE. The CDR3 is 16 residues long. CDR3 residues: CASSPPYEGVRNIQYF. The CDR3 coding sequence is TGTGCCAGCAGCCCGCCGTACGAGGGGGTGCGGAACATTCAGTACTTC.

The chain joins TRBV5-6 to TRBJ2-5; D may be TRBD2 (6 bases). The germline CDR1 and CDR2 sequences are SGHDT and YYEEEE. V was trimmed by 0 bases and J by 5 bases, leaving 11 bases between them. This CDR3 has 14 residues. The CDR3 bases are TGTGCCAGCAGCTTGGCCATAGGGAGGGAGACCCAGTACTTC. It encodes CASSLAIGRETQYF.

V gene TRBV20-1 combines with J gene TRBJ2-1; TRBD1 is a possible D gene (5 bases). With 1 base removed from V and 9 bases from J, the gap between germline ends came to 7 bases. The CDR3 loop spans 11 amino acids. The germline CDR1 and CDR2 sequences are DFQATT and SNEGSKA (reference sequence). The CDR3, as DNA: TGCAGTGCTAGAGGGGGCATTGAGCAGTTCTTC. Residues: CSARGGIEQFF.

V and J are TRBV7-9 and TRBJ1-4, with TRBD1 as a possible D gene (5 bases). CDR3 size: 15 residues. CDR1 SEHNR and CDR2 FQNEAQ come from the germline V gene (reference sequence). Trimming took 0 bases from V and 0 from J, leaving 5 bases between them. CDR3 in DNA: TGTGCCAGCAGCTTAGCCAGGGCAACTAATGAAAAACTGTTTTTT. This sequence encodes CASSLARATNEKLFF.

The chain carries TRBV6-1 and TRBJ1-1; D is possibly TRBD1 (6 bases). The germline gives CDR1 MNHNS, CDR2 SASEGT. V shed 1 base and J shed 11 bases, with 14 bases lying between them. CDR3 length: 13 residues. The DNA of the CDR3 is TGTGCCAGCAGTGAAGGAGCCGGGACATGGGCTTTCTTT. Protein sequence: CASSEGAGTWAFF.

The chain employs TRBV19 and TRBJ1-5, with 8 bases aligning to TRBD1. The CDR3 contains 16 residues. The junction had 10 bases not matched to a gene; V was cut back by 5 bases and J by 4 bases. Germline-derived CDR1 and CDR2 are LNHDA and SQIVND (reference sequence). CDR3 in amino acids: CASSWGRGRKNQPQHF. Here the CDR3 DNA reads TGTGCCAGTAGTTGGGGCAGGGGGCGTAAGAATCAGCCCCAGCATTTT.

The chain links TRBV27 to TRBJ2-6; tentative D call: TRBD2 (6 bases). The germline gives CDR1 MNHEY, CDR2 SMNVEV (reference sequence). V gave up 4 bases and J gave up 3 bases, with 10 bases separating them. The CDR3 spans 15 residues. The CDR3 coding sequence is TGTGCCAGCAGTTGGGTCGGGGGTGGGGCCAACGTCCTGACTTTC. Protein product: CASSWVGGGANVLTF.